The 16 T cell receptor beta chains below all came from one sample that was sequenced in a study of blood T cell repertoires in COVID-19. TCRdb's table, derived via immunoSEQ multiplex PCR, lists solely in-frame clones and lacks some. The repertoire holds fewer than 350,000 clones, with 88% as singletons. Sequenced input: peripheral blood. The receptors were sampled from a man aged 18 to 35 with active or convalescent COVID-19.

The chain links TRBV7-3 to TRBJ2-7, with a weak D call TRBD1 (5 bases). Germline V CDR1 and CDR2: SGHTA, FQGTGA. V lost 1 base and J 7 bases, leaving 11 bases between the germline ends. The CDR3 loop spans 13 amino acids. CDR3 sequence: CASSLNSKGEQYF. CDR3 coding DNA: TGTGCCAGCAGCTTAAACTCCAAGGGGGAGCAGTACTTC.

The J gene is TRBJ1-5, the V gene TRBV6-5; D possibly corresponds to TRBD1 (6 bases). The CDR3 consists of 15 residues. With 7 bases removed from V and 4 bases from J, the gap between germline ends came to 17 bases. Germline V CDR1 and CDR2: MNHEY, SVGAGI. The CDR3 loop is CASKPTGMGNQPQHF. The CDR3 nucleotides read TGTGCCAGCAAACCCACAGGGATGGGTAATCAGCCCCAGCATTTT.

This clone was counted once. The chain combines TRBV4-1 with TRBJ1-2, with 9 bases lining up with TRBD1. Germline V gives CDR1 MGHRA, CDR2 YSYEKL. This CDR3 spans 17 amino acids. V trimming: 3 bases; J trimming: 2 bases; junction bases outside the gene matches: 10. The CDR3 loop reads CASSHLISDRGNYGYTF. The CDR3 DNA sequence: TGCGCCAGCAGCCATCTCATCTCGGACAGGGGCAACTATGGCTACACCTTC.

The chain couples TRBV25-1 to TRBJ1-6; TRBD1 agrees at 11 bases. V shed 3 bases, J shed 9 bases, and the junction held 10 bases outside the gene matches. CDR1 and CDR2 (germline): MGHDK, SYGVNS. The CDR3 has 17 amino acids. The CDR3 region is CASSDLRTGGLFSPLHF. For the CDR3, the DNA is TGTGCCAGCAGTGATCTTCGGACAGGGGGCCTTTTTTCACCCCTCCACTTT.

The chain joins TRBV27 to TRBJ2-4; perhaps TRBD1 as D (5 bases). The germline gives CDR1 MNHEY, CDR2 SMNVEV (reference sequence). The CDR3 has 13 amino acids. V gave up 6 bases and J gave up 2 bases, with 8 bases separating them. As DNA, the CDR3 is TGTGCCAGCAGCTGGGGCCCCAAAAACATTCAGTACTTC. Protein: CASSWGPKNIQYF.

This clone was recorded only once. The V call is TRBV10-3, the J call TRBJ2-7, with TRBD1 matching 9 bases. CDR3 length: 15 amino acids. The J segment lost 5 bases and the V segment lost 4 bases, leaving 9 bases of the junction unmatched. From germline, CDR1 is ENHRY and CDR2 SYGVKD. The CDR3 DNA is TGTGCCATCAGTGGGGGGGACAGGGAGGGGAACGAGCAGTACTTC. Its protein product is CAISGGDREGNEQYF.

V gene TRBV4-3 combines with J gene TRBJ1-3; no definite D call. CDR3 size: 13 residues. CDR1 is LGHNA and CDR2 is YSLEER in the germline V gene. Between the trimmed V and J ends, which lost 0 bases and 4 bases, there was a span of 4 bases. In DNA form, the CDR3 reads TGCGCCAGCAGCCAAGATCTCGGAAACACCATATATTTT. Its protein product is CASSQDLGNTIYF.

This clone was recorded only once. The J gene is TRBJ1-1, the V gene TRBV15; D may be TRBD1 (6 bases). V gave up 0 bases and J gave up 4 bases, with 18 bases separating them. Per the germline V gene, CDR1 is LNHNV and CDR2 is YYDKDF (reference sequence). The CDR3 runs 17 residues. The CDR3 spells CATSRDSAGVSRTEAFF. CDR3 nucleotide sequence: TGTGCCACCAGCAGAGATTCGGCAGGGGTTTCACGCACTGAAGCTTTCTTT.

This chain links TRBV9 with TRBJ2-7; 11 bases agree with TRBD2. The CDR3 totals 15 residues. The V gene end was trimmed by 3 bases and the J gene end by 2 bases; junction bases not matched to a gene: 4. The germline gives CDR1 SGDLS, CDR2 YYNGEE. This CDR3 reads CASSEGGLAAYEQYF. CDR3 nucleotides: TGTGCCAGCAGCGAGGGGGGACTAGCGGCCTACGAGCAGTACTTC.

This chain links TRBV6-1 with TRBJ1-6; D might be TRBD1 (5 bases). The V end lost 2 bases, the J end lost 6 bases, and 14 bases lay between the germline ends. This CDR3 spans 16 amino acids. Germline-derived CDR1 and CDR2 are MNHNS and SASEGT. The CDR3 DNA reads TGTGCCAGCAGTGAAATAGACAGACGTAGTAATTCACCCCTCCACTTT. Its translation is CASSEIDRRSNSPLHF.

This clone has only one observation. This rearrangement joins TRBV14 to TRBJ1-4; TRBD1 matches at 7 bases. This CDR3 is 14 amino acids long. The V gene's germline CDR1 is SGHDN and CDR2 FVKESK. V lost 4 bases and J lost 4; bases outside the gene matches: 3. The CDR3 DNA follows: TGTGCCAGCAGCCCAGGGGGGTTTAATGAAAAACTGTTTTTT. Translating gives CASSPGGFNEKLFF.

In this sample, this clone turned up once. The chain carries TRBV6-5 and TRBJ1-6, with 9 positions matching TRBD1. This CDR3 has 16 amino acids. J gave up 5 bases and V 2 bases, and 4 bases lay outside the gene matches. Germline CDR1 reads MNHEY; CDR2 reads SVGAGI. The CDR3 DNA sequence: TGTGCCAGCAGTTACGGGACAGGGATAGATAATTCACCCCTCCACTTT. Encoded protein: CASSYGTGIDNSPLHF.

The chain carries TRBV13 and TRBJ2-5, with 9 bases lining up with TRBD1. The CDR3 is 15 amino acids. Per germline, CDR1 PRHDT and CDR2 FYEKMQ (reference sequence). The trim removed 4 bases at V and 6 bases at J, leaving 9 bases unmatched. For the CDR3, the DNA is TGTGCCAGCAGCTCGGGACAGGGAGAGGGGAAGACCCAGTACTTC. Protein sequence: CASSSGQGEGKTQYF.

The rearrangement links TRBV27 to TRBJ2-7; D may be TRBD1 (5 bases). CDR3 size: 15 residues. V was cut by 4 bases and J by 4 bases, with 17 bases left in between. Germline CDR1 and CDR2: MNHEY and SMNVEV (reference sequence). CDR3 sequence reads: CASSSSTDRGYEQYF. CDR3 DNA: TGTGCCAGCAGTTCGTCGACAGATCGAGGTTACGAGCAGTACTTC.

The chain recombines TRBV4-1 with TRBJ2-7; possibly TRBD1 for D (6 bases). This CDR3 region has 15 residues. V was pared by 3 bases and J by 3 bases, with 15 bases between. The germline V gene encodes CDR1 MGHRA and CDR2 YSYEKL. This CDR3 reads CASSQETGRYYEQYF. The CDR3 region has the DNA TGCGCCAGCAGCCAGGAGACAGGAAGATACTACGAGCAGTACTTC.

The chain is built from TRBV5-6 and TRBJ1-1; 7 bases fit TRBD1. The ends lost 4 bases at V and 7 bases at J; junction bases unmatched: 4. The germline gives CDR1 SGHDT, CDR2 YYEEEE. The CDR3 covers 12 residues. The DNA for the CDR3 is TGTGCCAGCAGCCTAGGACAGGATGAAGCTTTCTTT. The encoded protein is CASSLGQDEAFF.